The present entry profiles one T cell receptor (beta chain) with its context. Its antigen is unidentified. This entry is derived from a study of T-cell memory formation after mild COVID-19. General study findings and limits: Some clones that responded turned up in pre-infection memory, which suggests that cross-reactive memory joined in. Clones shrinking between day 15 and 85 showed a balanced CD4/CD8 split, and those that grew later tilted toward CD4+. In second-wave clones peaking day 37, SARS-CoV-2 specificity remained unconfirmed. CD4+ clones that contracted lay mainly in CM and EM; CD8+ ones lay in EMRA.

Via MiXCR, TCRdb re-called the 5' RACE reads, giving one row per CDR3 protein. The sample yields approximately 210,000 distinct CDR3 sequences, about 11% seen once. Trimming removed 5 bases from V and 9 bases from J, with 14 bases in between. The CDR3 consists of 13 residues. Germline-derived CDR1 and CDR2 are SGHDN and FVKESK. This chain uses TRBV14 with TRBJ2-1; D possibly matches TRBD1 or TRBD2 (6 bases each). This receptor was identified in a man aged 18-30 years who had mild COVID-19 (a few samples of this study predate the infection). Cell type and time point are not known. Sequencing was carried out using PBMCs or a T cell subset sorted from them (not recorded which). CDR3 coding DNA: TGTGCCAGCAGCACAATCGGGGGCTCTGAGCAGTTCTTC. This codes for CASSTIGGSEQFF.